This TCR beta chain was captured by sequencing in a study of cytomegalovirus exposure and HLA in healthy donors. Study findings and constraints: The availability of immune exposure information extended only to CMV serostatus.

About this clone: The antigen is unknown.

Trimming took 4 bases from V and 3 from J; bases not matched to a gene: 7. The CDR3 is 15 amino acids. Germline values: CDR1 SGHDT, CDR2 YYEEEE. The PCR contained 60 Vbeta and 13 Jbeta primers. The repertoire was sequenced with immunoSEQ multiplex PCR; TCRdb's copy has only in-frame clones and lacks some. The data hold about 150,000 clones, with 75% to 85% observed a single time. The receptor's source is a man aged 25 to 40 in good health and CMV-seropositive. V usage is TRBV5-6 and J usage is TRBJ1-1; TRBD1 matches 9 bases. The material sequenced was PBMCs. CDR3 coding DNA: TGTGCCAGCAGCCGGACAGGGGCCGGGGACACTGAAGCTTTCTTT. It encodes CASSRTGAGDTEAFF.